A selection of T cell receptor beta chains follows, all from one sample in a study of T cells in Graves' hyperthyroidism and ophthalmopathy. TCRdb passed the multiplex PCR reads through MiXCR, listing each CDR3 protein once. In the table there are over 700,000 distinct CDR3 sequences, roughly a third of which are singletons. The source material was blood. The receptors originated from a woman in her thirties or forties with Graves' hyperthyroidism. CDR3s include the opening cysteine and the closing phenylalanine or tryptophan.

TRBV29-1	TRBJ2-3	15	CSVERLAGESDTQYF
TRBV5-1	TRBJ2-7	14	CASSLGIGTYEQYF
TRBV2	TRBJ2-7	13	CASSEATQGEQYF
TRBV19	TRBJ2-2	17	CASSIDTDGSNTGELFF
TRBV29-1	TRBJ1-4	14	CSLGTGGFGEKLFF
TRBV10-3	TRBJ2-7	13	CASGHRGGYEQYF
TRBV7-9	TRBJ2-5	15	CASSLGTGGPETQYF
TRBV5-8	TRBJ1-5	15	CASIRTGQGNQPQHF
TRBV7-9	TRBJ1-6	14	CASSLSGDNSPLHF
TRBV7-9	TRBJ1-5	14	CASSHQTGLQPQHF
TRBV4-1	TRBJ2-7	13	CASSPQQSYEQYF
TRBV28	TRBJ1-1	18	CASVPPHYRGAVNTEAFF
TRBV2	TRBJ1-2	13	CASSVSRDSGYTF
TRBV7-9	TRBJ2-2	14	CASSPSGEGGELFF
TRBV5-5	TRBJ2-7	16	CASSWRGLAGDYEQYF
TRBV10-3	TRBJ2-6	12	CAIKTPADTEAF
TRBV19	TRBJ1-2	16	CASSIDLPATNYGYTF
TRBV7-6	TRBJ2-7	15	CASRAQGQGTYEQYF
TRBV10-3	TRBJ1-1	14	CAISETGTVTEAFF
TRBV7-8	TRBJ2-5	15	CASSLGARAQETQYF
TRBV3-1	TRBJ1-5	14	CASSQDGHNQPQHF
TRBV6-1	TRBJ1-5	14	CASSDLDNGQPQHF
TRBV29-1	.	15	CSVEVAARANNEQFF
TRBV12-3/TRBV12-4	TRBJ2-5	14	CASGPQGQTSSQYF
TRBV10-3	TRBJ1-3	13	CAIESPGSDTIYF
TRBV20-1	TRBJ1-5	15	CSARDAGIGNQPQHF
TRBV7-9	TRBJ1-1	14	CASSPTGRDTEAFF
TRBV5-1	TRBJ2-7	15	CASSLLGQDSYEQYF
TRBV2	TRBJ1-1	13	CASSGNMNTEAFF
TRBV20-1	TRBJ1-2	16	CSARPRDRDINYGYTF
TRBV10-3	TRBJ2-7	16	CAISESFSGRDYEQYF
TRBV7-2	TRBJ1-6	15	CASSLRNRGHSPLHF
TRBV6-5	TRBJ2-7	14	CASSRTGKVNEQYF
TRBV10-3	TRBJ1-4	15	CASGQGPTTNEKLFF
TRBV5-6	TRBJ2-7	13	CASSLYNSYEQYF
TRBV19	TRBJ2-7	15	CASRISGRASYEQYF
TRBV20-1	TRBJ2-7	16	CSATLDRAPEGGEQYF
TRBV7-8	TRBJ1-2	15	CASSLAGTVDYGYTF
TRBV19	TRBJ1-4	13	CASTGQGPEKLFF
TRBV3-1	TRBJ1-4	13	CASSQGPGEKLFF
TRBV25-1	TRBJ1-2	15	CASSDGRGGADGYTF
TRBV19	TRBJ1-5	15	CASSIGINSNQPQHF
TRBV7-6	TRBJ1-4	16	CASSLLDAATNEKLFF
TRBV27	TRBJ1-2	13	CASSPRQTYGYTF
TRBV11-1	TRBJ2-7	17	CASSPSLAGARSQAQYF
TRBV7-2	TRBJ2-2	15	CASSFSGPNTGELFF
TRBV7-9	TRBJ1-2	16	CASSLRGQGGHYGYTF
TRBV10-1	TRBJ1-1	13	CANMGPMNTEAFF
TRBV11-3	TRBJ2-2	13	CAITGVSSGELFF
TRBV5-1	TRBJ1-1	13	CASSLQGLKEAFF
TRBV27	TRBJ1-5	13	CASSFMSNQPQHF
TRBV7-1	TRBJ2-1	10	CASSQAEQFF
TRBV29-1	TRBJ2-7	16	CSVSIPGGLSSYEQYF
TRBV20-1	TRBJ1-6	16	CSAMGSGSSYNSPLHF